A selection of T cell receptor beta chains follows, all from one sample in a study of shared clonotypes between healthy human individuals. Sequencing used immunoSEQ multiplex PCR; TCRdb keeps in-frame clones, though not all of them. The table has around 1,100,000 clones, roughly 80% seen once. Sequencing was performed on memory CD4+ T cells from PBMCs. The source of these receptors is a man between 18 and 29 years old in good health. Some clones in this sample may be carry-over from other donors' samples. CDR3s include the opening cysteine and the closing phenylalanine or tryptophan. The D gene is left open where the match is weak. Rows give clone size only sometimes, using once, few, many, or a class for an expanded clone.

TRBD1 | TRBJ1-1 | NA | TRBV5-1 | TGCGCCAGCAGGCATACAGGGGACACTGAAGCTTTCTTT | CASRHTGDTEAFF
NA | TRBJ2-5 | NA | TRBV6-1 | TGTGCCAGCAGTGAAGTTCGAGAGACCCAGTACTTC | CASSEVRETQYF
NA | TRBJ2-7 | NA | TRBV5-1 | TGCGCCAGCAGCGGAAGGGGGGGAGGAAAGGCCTACGAGCAGTACTTC | CASSGRGGGKAYEQYF
NA | TRBJ2-7 | NA | TRBV2 | TGTGCCAGCAGTGTGGAGGTATCGGACGAGCAGTACTTC | CASSVEVSDEQYF
NA | TRBJ1-2 | NA | TRBV28 | TGTGGCGCGGGGAGAGCTAACTATGGCTACACCTTC | CGAGRANYGYTF
TRBD2 | TRBJ2-1 | NA | TRBV14 | TGTGCCAGCAGGTCCGGGACTAGCGGGAGGACGAGCTCCTACAATGAGCAGTTCTTC | CASRSGTSGRTSSYNEQFF
TRBD1 | TRBJ2-4 | once | TRBV7-2 | TGTGCCAGCAGCTCGGGGACAGGTGGGGCTAAAAACATTCAGTACTTC | CASSSGTGGAKNIQYF
NA | TRBJ1-1 | NA | TRBV19 | TGTGCCAGTAGGGAGTGGGGGGGCCTGGTAGCTTTCTTT | CASREWGGLVAFF
NA | TRBJ2-3 | NA | TRBV28 | TGTGCCACAAGAAAATGGAACACAGATACGCAGTATTTT | CATRKWNTDTQYF
NA | TRBJ2-7 | once | TRBV29-1 | TGCAGCGTTGACAGGGGAGACTCCTACGAGCAGTACTTC | CSVDRGDSYEQYF
NA | TRBJ2-3 | NA | TRBV20-1 | TGCAGTGCTCCATCCTCGGATACGCAGTATTTT | CSAPSSDTQYF
NA | TRBJ1-5 | NA | TRBV6-1 | TGTGCCAGCAGTGGGGGACGGCTCAATCAGCCCCAGCATTTT | CASSGGRLNQPQHF
NA | TRBJ1-2 | NA | TRBV4-1 | TGCGCCAGCAGTCTCCAATTCGACATTATCTATGGCTACACCTTC | CASSLQFDIIYGYTF
NA | TRBJ2-7 | NA | TRBV19 | TGTGCCAGTAGTATTCGACAGTCCTACGAGCAGTACTTC | CASSIRQSYEQYF
NA | TRBJ2-3 | once | TRBV28 | TGTGCCAGCAGTTTAGGGGGAAATACGCAGTATTTT | CASSLGGNTQYF
TRBD1 | TRBJ2-2 | few | TRBV5-4 | TGTGCCACGCGGGACAGGGGGGATAACACCGGGGAGCTGTTTTTT | CATRDRGDNTGELFF
NA | TRBJ1-5 | NA | TRBV5-6 | TGTGCCAGCAGCTTGGGCACGAACCAGCCCCAGCATTTT | CASSLGTNQPQHF
NA | TRBJ2-2 | NA | TRBV4-1 | TGCGCCAGCAGCCAAGAAAGGACGTTGGGGGAGCTGTTTTTT | CASSQERTLGELFF
NA | TRBJ2-7 | NA | TRBV28 | TGTGCCAGCAGTTTAGTGAGATCACCCTACGAGCAGTACTTC | CASSLVRSPYEQYF
TRBD1 | TRBJ2-3 | NA | TRBV29-1 | TGCAGCGGGGGGACAGGTCAAACAGATACGCAGTATTTT | CSGGTGQTDTQYF
NA | TRBJ1-1 | NA | TRBV18 | TGTGCCAGCTCGTCTGGGCACGATGAAGCTTTCTTT | CASSSGHDEAFF
NA | TRBJ1-3 | NA | TRBV7-9 | TGTGCCAGCAGCTTAGTCGGCCCCTCTGGAAACACCATATATTTT | CASSLVGPSGNTIYF
TRBD1 | TRBJ1-3 | once | TRBV5-4 | TGTGCCAGCAGCTCGCCGGGACAGGGGGGAAACACCATATATTTT | CASSSPGQGGNTIYF
NA | TRBJ1-1 | NA | TRBV7-2 | TGTGCCAGCAGCTTAGCCAGGCAGGGGAGGGCTTTCTTT | CASSLARQGRAFF
NA | TRBJ1-1 | NA | TRBV5-1 | TGCGCCAGCAGCCAACAGGGGAACACTGAAGCTTTCTTT | CASSQQGNTEAFF
NA | TRBJ1-1 | NA | TRBV30 | TGTGCCTGTAGTAAGGGGGAGAACACTGAAGCTTTCTTT | CACSKGENTEAFF
TRBD2 | TRBJ2-7 | NA | TRBV5-1 | TGCGCCAGCAGCTTGAATTCGGCGGGGGTGGGCGACGAGCAGTACTTC | CASSLNSAGVGDEQYF
NA | TRBJ2-7 | NA | TRBV7-2 | TGTGCCAGCAGCCAGAGGGGCGGCATCTCCTACGAGCAGTACTTC | CASSQRGGISYEQYF
NA | TRBJ1-3 | NA | TRBV5-4 | TGTGCCAGCAGCCGCCGTCCACAGGGTTGGGACTCTGGAAACACCATATATTTT | CASSRRPQGWDSGNTIYF
TRBD1 | TRBJ1-2 | NA | TRBV4-2 | TGTGCCAGCAGCCAAGATCAGGGACAGGGTCTCGGCTACACCTTC | CASSQDQGQGLGYTF
NA | TRBJ1-5 | NA | TRBV28 | TGTGCCAGCAGCCCTGGGGGGGATAACAATCAGCCCCAGCATTTT | CASSPGGDNNQPQHF
NA | TRBJ2-5 | few | TRBV7-6 | TGTGCCAGCAGCGATGTCCTCCAAGAGACCCAGTACTTC | CASSDVLQETQYF
NA | TRBJ2-5 | NA | TRBV6-6 | TGTGCCAGCAGTTACGCGGAAGAGACCCAGTACTTC | CASSYAEETQYF
NA | TRBJ1-5 | NA | TRBV6-5 | TGTGCCAGCAGTTCCCAGGGCGGCAATCAGCCCCAGCATTTT | CASSSQGGNQPQHF
TRBD1 | TRBJ2-7 | few | TRBV5-5 | TGTGCCAGCAGCTTGTTAGGGGGCCCCTACGAGCAGTACTTC | CASSLLGGPYEQYF
TRBD2 | TRBJ2-3 | NA | TRBV29-1 | TGCAGCTCCCAGGGGCTAGCGGGATTCTCCGATACGCAGTATTTT | CSSQGLAGFSDTQYF
TRBD1 | TRBJ2-7 | once | TRBV7-9 | TGTGCCAGCAGCGCAGACAGGGGGGAAGTTTACGAGCAGTACTTC | CASSADRGEVYEQYF
NA | TRBJ1-3 | once | TRBV11-2 | TGTGCCAGCAGCTTAGGACCGTTGGGGAAGAGCTCTGGAAACACCATATATTTT | CASSLGPLGKSSGNTIYF
NA | TRBJ2-5 | NA | TRBV21-1 | TGTGCCAGCAGCCCACCTCCGGAAAGAGAGACCCAGTACTTC | CASSPPPERETQYF
NA | TRBJ1-2 | NA | TRBV30 | TGTGCCTGGACCGGGACGGATGGCTACACCTTC | CAWTGTDGYTF
NA | TRBJ1-2 | many | TRBV30 | TGTGCCTGGTCCAGTGGACAGTATGGCTACACCTTC | CAWSSGQYGYTF
TRBD2 | TRBJ2-3 | NA | TRBV25-1 | TGTGCCACCCGGGGGGGGTTTCGGTATTTT | CATRGGFRYF
NA | TRBJ2-7 | NA | TRBV7-9 | TGTGCCAGCAGCTTAGGAGGGACTCGTTCCTACGAGCAGTACTTC | CASSLGGTRSYEQYF
TRBD1 | TRBJ2-5 | NA | TRBV18 | TGTGCCAGCTCACGGGGACAGGGTGAAGAGACCCAGTACTTC | CASSRGQGEETQYF
TRBD2 | TRBJ2-5 | NA | TRBV27 | TGTGCCAGCAGAAGACTTGGCGGGGAGGGATTTGGTAAGACCCAGTACTTC | CASRRLGGEGFGKTQYF
TRBD1 | TRBJ2-3 | NA | TRBV5-1 | TGCGCCAGCAGCTCCTACGACAGGGGTCTCCTACATACGCAGTATTTT | CASSSYDRGLLHTQYF
TRBD1 | TRBJ1-2 | few | TRBV10-3 | TGTGCCATCAGCGGACAGGGGGCGAGCGGCTACACCTTC | CAISGQGASGYTF
NA | TRBJ2-7 | NA | TRBV5-1 | TGCGCCAGCAGCCCGCCGGGACAGACGGGAGGAGGGCAGTACTTC | CASSPPGQTGGGQYF